Following are 15 T cell receptor beta chains from one sample sequenced in a study of T-cell memory formation after mild COVID-19. Each CDR3 protein is one row after TCRdb ran MiXCR on the 5' RACE reads. The repertoire has under 700,000 distinct CDR3 sequences, roughly 20% of them found once; the top ten carry around 12%. Sequencing used PBMCs or a T cell subset sorted from them (not recorded which). Receptors were obtained from an adult woman who had mild COVID-19 (a few samples of this study predate the infection). Cell type and time point are not known.

This clonotype was counted once. The chain employs TRBV5-4 and TRBJ2-1, with 7 bases lining up with TRBD2. Trimming cost V 2 bases and J 3 bases; bases outside gene matches: 5. The CDR3 runs to 15 residues. The germline V gene encodes CDR1 SGHNT and CDR2 YYREEE (reference sequence). The CDR3 here is CASSLERDGYNEQFF. CDR3 in DNA: TGTGCCAGCAGCTTAGAGCGGGACGGCTACAATGAGCAGTTCTTC.

This clonotype was seen a handful of times. This chain uses TRBV12-3 or TRBV12-4 with TRBJ2-2, with 7 positions matching TRBD1. The CDR3 covers 15 residues. V gave up 5 bases and J gave up 7 bases; unmatched junction bases: 10. In DNA form, the CDR3 reads TGTGCCAGCAGTCCTGGGACAGTCCTTCGCGGGGAGCTGTTTTTT. Its protein product is CASSPGTVLRGELFF.

The chain recombines TRBV6-2 or TRBV6-3 with TRBJ2-5; no firm D call. Trimming stripped 7 bases from V and 7 bases from J, with 16 bases between. Germline CDR1 is MNHEY and CDR2 is SVGEGT. The CDR3 has 13 amino acids. The CDR3 reads CASTHRSDATQYF. The DNA of the CDR3 is TGTGCCAGCACCCACCGATCCGACGCGACCCAGTACTTC.

This clonotype showed up just a few times. The chain couples TRBV30 to TRBJ2-5; 7 nucleotides agree with TRBD1. J was trimmed by 4 bases and V by 8 bases; bases with no gene match: 4. The CDR3 sequence is 11 residues long. In germline, CDR1 is GTSNPN, CDR2 SVGIG (reference sequence). CDR3 sequence (DNA): TGTGCCCGTTCAGGGGGAGAGACCCAGTACTTC. Protein sequence: CARSGGETQYF. Complete variable domain (other parts from reference TRBV30 and TRBJ2-5): SQTIHQWPATLVQPVGSPLSLECTVEGTSNPNLYWYRQAAGRGLQLLFYSVGIGQISSEVPQNLSASRPQDRQFILSSKKLLLSDSGFYLCARSGGETQYFGPGTRLLVL.

The chain carries TRBV7-2 and TRBJ2-3; no reliable D call. Germline CDR1 and CDR2: SGHTA and FQGNSA. The V end was cut by 2 bases, the J end by 1 base, with 13 bases between. The CDR3 covers 16 residues. CDR3 loop: CASSLTVLQGTDTQYF. The CDR3 coding sequence is TGTGCCAGCAGCTTAACAGTCCTCCAGGGCACAGATACGCAGTATTTT.

The chain recombines TRBV6-1 with TRBJ1-4, with 7 bases aligning to TRBD1. The germline CDR1 and CDR2 sequences are MNHNS and SASEGT. V shed 7 bases, J shed 7 bases, and the junction held 15 bases outside the gene matches. The CDR3 has 16 residues. The CDR3 DNA reads as TGTGCCAGCACCCAAGAGACAGGGACGGGGGGTGAAAAACTGTTTTTT. Translated, it gives CASTQETGTGGEKLFF.

The sample holds a few counts of this clonotype. The chain is built from TRBV30 and TRBJ1-5, with D possibly being TRBD1 (5 bases). The CDR3 totals 15 residues. Trimming shortened V by 0 bases and J by 7 bases, and 16 bases separated the two germline ends. Germline-derived CDR1 and CDR2 are GTSNPN and SVGIG (reference sequence). CDR3 bases: TGTGCCTGGAGTGTAGCGGGGGTACGGGACCAGCCCCAGCATTTT. Its translation is CAWSVAGVRDQPQHF.

This clonotype turned up a few times. The chain links TRBV11-3 to TRBJ2-3, with D unresolved. The V gene's germline CDR1 is SGHNT and CDR2 YENEEA. V lost 5 bases, J lost 4 bases, and 10 bases lay in between. The CDR3 is 13 amino acids. CDR3 sequence: CASSLTEADTQYF. In DNA, the CDR3 is TGTGCCAGCAGCCTGACTGAAGCAGATACGCAGTATTTT.

This sequence joins TRBV20-1 and TRBJ2-2; a possible D gene is TRBD2 (7 bases). The CDR3 totals 16 residues. Looked up from germline, CDR1 is DFQATT and CDR2 is SNEGSKA (reference sequence). V was pared by 6 bases and J by 0 bases, with 17 bases between. The DNA of the CDR3 is TGCAGTGCCGCAGGGGAGGGACATCCGAACACCGGGGAGCTGTTTTTT. Translation: CSAAGEGHPNTGELFF.

The CDR3 loop is CASSGGTSFNEQFF. CDR3 DNA: TGTGCCAGCAGTGGAGGGACTAGTTTTAATGAGCAGTTCTTC. V usage is TRBV6-2 or TRBV6-3 and J usage is TRBJ2-1; 8 positions agree with TRBD2. Germline V gives CDR1 MNHEY, CDR2 SVGEGT. The CDR3 is 14 residues long. The V segment lost 5 bases and the J segment 7 bases; nucleotides outside the gene matches: 7.

This clonotype has just a few counts. This sequence joins TRBV6-5 and TRBJ1-2; D unclear. Germline CDR1 MNHEY, CDR2 SVGAGI. CDR3 length equals 13 residues. The germline V and J ends were trimmed by 2 bases and 8 bases, with 12 bases remaining between them. CDR3 sequence: CASSYLAGGGYTF. Written as DNA, the CDR3 is TGTGCCAGCAGTTACCTTGCGGGCGGAGGCTACACCTTC.

In its sample, this clonotype was seen many times. The chain is built from TRBV20-1 and TRBJ2-7, with 7 bases aligning to TRBD1. The germline CDR1 and CDR2 sequences are DFQATT and SNEGSKA (reference sequence). Trimming removed 4 bases from V and 0 bases from J; junction bases left unmatched: 9. The CDR3 extends over 15 amino acids. The CDR3 protein is CSANPTGIVSYEQYF. CDR3 nucleotide sequence: TGCAGTGCTAACCCGACAGGGATTGTCTCCTACGAGCAGTACTTC.

This clonotype was observed a handful of times. The CDR3 spells CASSASWGTVTEAFF. The CDR3 DNA follows: TGTGCCAGCAGTGCCTCCTGGGGGACAGTCACTGAAGCTTTCTTT. The chain has TRBV6-5 and TRBJ1-1; 7 bases are a match to TRBD1. Germline V gene sequence: CDR1 MNHEY, CDR2 SVGAGI. CDR3 length: 15 residues. With V trimmed by 5 bases and J by 4 bases, 10 bases remained unmatched.

This clonotype was found a few times. Mismatch with germline at one junction end may stem from a read error. The rearrangement uses TRBV19 and TRBJ2-3; D remains ambiguous. In germline, CDR1 is LNHDA, CDR2 SQIVND (reference sequence). The CDR3 is 14 amino acids. CDR3 bases: TGTGCCAGCAGTACGAGGTCGGGCACAGATACGCAGTATTTT. Its translation: CASSTRSGTDTQYF.

This clonotype was seen ten or more times. The rearrangement joins TRBV7-9 to TRBJ2-1; D is perhaps TRBD1 (6 bases). Germline assignment: CDR1 SEHNR and CDR2 FQNEAQ (reference sequence). This CDR3 region has 15 residues. Between the trimmed V and J ends, which lost 7 bases and 3 bases, there was a span of 16 bases. The CDR3 DNA reads as TGTGCCAGCACCGGGTACAGGGAAGGCTACAATGAGCAGTTCTTC. This sequence encodes CASTGYREGYNEQFF. Supplemented by reference TRBV7-9 and TRBJ2-1, the full variable domain reads DTGVSQNPRHKITKRGQNVTFRCDPISEHNRLYWYRQTLGQGPEFLTYFQNEAQLEKSRLLSDRFSAERPKGSFSTLEIQRTEQGDSAMYLCASTGYREGYNEQFFGPGTRLTVL.